Listed here are 28 T cell receptor beta chains from one sample, sequenced in a study of OX40 agonist ivuxolimab in advanced cancers. Repertoires were generated with immunoSEQ multiplex PCR, while TCRdb's copy carries only in-frame clones and drops some. The sample has around 65,000 clones, around 89% seen once; the top ten hold approximately 10%. Sequenced material: CD4+ or CD8+ T cells sorted from blood, taken in a trial of the OX40 agonist ivuxolimab. The receptors were sampled from an adult with an advanced solid tumor such as melanoma, head and neck, liver or kidney cancer.

The rearrangement links TRBV7-8 to TRBJ1-2; TRBD1 might be the D (5 bases). The CDR3 loop spans 13 amino acids. V was trimmed by 5 bases and J by 4 bases, leaving 11 bases between them. Per the germline V gene, CDR1 is SGHVS and CDR2 is FQNEAQ. CDR3 sequence reads: CASSQGGIYGYTF. Here the CDR3 DNA reads TGTGCCAGCAGCCAGGGAGGAATCTATGGCTACACCTTC.

V usage is TRBV6-1 and J usage is TRBJ1-5, with D tentatively TRBD1 (5 bases). CDR1 is MNHNS, CDR2 SASEGT, per germline. The CDR3 is 13 amino acids. V was pared by 6 bases and J by 4 bases, with 10 bases between. The CDR3 nucleotides are TGTGCCAGCAGCCTCAGGGTGAATCAGCCCCAGCATTTT. It yields the protein CASSLRVNQPQHF.

V gene TRBV18 combines with J gene TRBJ1-4; D unclear. This CDR3 region has 15 residues. Germline V gives CDR1 KGHSH, CDR2 LQKENI. Trimming took 0 bases from V and 6 from J, leaving 11 bases between them. The CDR3, as DNA: TGTGCCAGCTCACCACCGGCGGGGAGGGATGAAAAACTGTTTTTT. Translation gives CASSPPAGRDEKLFF.

The CDR3 DNA follows: TGCAGCGTTGCGGCTAACACTGAAGCTTTCTTT. Translation: CSVAANTEAFF. This chain uses TRBV29-1 with TRBJ1-1; D remains unclear. There are 11 residues in the CDR3. V was pared by 4 bases and J by 2 bases, with 5 bases between. The germline V gene encodes CDR1 SQVTM and CDR2 ANQGSEA.

CDR3 sequence reads: CASSYSSGRTQETQYF. Written as DNA, the CDR3 is TGTGCCAGCAGTTACTCCTCGGGGAGAACCCAAGAGACCCAGTACTTC. This chain connects TRBV6-5 to TRBJ2-5; maybe TRBD2 (5 bases). The CDR3 spans 16 residues. The V and J ends lost 0 bases and 1 base respectively, with 12 bases between them. Germline lookup yields CDR1 MNHEY and CDR2 SVGAGI.

The chain carries TRBV4-3 and TRBJ1-2; 7 bases are a match to TRBD1. This CDR3 spans 15 amino acids. Trimming removed 5 bases from V and 7 bases from J; junction bases left unmatched: 13. Germline CDR1 and CDR2: LGHNA and YSLEER. CDR3 region: CASSDASQGLGGYTF. In nucleotides, the CDR3 is TGCGCCAGCAGCGACGCATCACAGGGGCTGGGTGGCTACACCTTC.

The chain uses TRBV15 and TRBJ1-3; D remains unclear. Trimming removed 0 bases from V and 3 bases from J, with 9 bases in between. The CDR3 length is 15 residues. The V gene's germline CDR1 is LNHNV and CDR2 YYDKDF (reference sequence). The CDR3 region has the DNA TGTGCCACCAGCAGAGATCGGACTTATGGAAACACCATATATTTT. Protein: CATSRDRTYGNTIYF.

The rearrangement joins TRBV5-5 to TRBJ2-3, with TRBD2 as a possible D gene (6 bases). Per the germline V gene, CDR1 is SGHKS and CDR2 is YYEKEE (reference sequence). The CDR3 totals 16 residues. V was cut by 2 bases and J by 2 bases, with 15 bases left in between. DNA of the CDR3: TGTGCCAGCAGCTTAGCCGGGACTGAATACACAGATACGCAGTATTTT. Its protein is CASSLAGTEYTDTQYF.

The chain recombines TRBV25-1 with TRBJ2-2; the D gene is possibly TRBD2 (5 bases). This CDR3 comprises 13 residues. Germline CDR1 is MGHDK and CDR2 is SYGVNS. The V end lost 11 bases, the J end lost 3 bases, and 13 bases lay between the germline ends. The CDR3: CALTGEYTGELFF. CDR3 nucleotides: TGTGCCCTGACTGGGGAGTACACCGGGGAGCTGTTTTTT.

This clone has just one count. The genes are TRBV7-8 and TRBJ2-7, with TRBD2 matching 7 bases. This CDR3 region has 14 residues. CDR1 SGHVS and CDR2 FQNEAQ come from the germline V gene. Unmatched junction bases numbered 4, after V lost 4 bases and J lost 1 base. This CDR3 reads CASSSPGGSYEQYF. The CDR3 region has the DNA TGTGCCAGCAGCTCCCCGGGAGGTTCCTACGAGCAGTACTTC.

The V call is TRBV28, the J call TRBJ1-3, with D possibly matching TRBD1 (5 bases). Trimming removed 2 bases from V and 2 bases from J, with 10 bases in between. Germline CDR1 MDHEN, CDR2 SYDVKM. This CDR3 is built from 15 residues. The chain's CDR3 is CASSLPPGTGNTIYF. The CDR3 DNA reads as TGTGCCAGCAGTTTACCTCCAGGGACTGGAAACACCATATATTTT.

A remark on this clone: Other DNA sequences in this specimen translate into the identical CDR3. This chain connects TRBV4-3 to TRBJ1-5; D gene ambiguous. The CDR3 extends over 14 amino acids. The germline gives CDR1 LGHNA, CDR2 YSLEER. Between the trimmed V and J ends, which lost 3 bases and 0 bases, there was a span of 6 bases. CDR3 in DNA: TGCGCCAGCAGCCAGGGCTATAGCAATCAGCCCCAGCATTTT. Translation: CASSQGYSNQPQHF.

This chain links TRBV6-4 with TRBJ2-5; 12 nucleotides align to TRBD2. The better agreement between TRBJ2-7 and the DNA end casts doubt on the J call. The CDR3 runs to 16 residues. The V gene's germline CDR1 is MRHNA and CDR2 SNTAGT. The CDR3 sequence is CASSDTLAGGRYEQYF. The CDR3 DNA reads as TGTGCCAGCAGTGACACCCTAGCGGGAGGGCGGTACGAGCAGTACTTC.

The chain has TRBV27 and TRBJ2-1; D gene uncertain. Trimming took off 9 bases at V and 5 bases at J, with 8 bases between the two ends. The CDR3 runs 11 residues. Germline V gives CDR1 MNHEY, CDR2 SMNVEV (reference sequence). CDR3 sequence reads: CARLPHNEQFF. Here the CDR3 DNA reads TGTGCCAGATTACCTCACAATGAGCAGTTCTTC.

This chain uses TRBV28 with TRBJ2-7, with a tentative D call TRBD2 (5 bases). Between the trimmed V and J ends, which lost 6 bases and 0 bases, there was a span of 18 bases. The V gene's germline CDR1 is MDHEN and CDR2 SYDVKM. This CDR3 has 16 amino acids. Written as DNA, the CDR3 is TGTGCCAGCAGCCTCTTTATACCCGGAGGCTCCTACGAGCAGTACTTC. Translating gives CASSLFIPGGSYEQYF.

This clone was detected only a few times. The chain uses TRBV5-1 and TRBJ1-2, with TRBD1 matching over 9 bases. This CDR3 spans 14 amino acids. After removal of 3 bases from V and 7 bases from J, the junction contained 7 bases not matched to a gene. From germline, CDR1 is SGHRS and CDR2 YFSETQ. The CDR3 DNA is TGCGCCAGCAGCTCGGGGACAGGGCTCAGTGGCTACACCTTC. Protein sequence: CASSSGTGLSGYTF. Using reference TRBV5-1 and TRBJ1-2 for the parts outside the CDR3, the full variable domain is KAGVTQTPRYLIKTRGQQVTLSCSPISGHRSVSWYQQTPGQGLQFLFEYFSETQRNKGNFPGRFSGRQFSNSRSEMNVSTLELGDSALYLCASSSGTGLSGYTFGSGTRLTVV.

CDR3 nucleotide sequence: TGTGCCAGTAGTATCTCGACTAGCGGGAAACGAGGTGAGCAGTTCTTC. This codes for CASSISTSGKRGEQFF. The chain has TRBV19 and TRBJ2-1; 11 bases match TRBD2. The CDR3 extends over 16 amino acids. Germline CDR1 is LNHDA and CDR2 is SQIVND (reference sequence). J gave up 9 bases and V 3 bases, and 10 bases lay outside the gene matches. Full variable domain (remainder filled in from reference TRBV19 and TRBJ2-1): DGGITQSPKYLFRKEGQNVTLSCEQNLNHDAMYWYRQDPGQGLRLIYYSQIVNDFQKGDIAEGYSVSREKKESFPLTVTSAQKNPTAFYLCASSISTSGKRGEQFFGPGTRLTVL.

The chain has TRBV6-5 and TRBJ2-1; no clear D gene. The CDR3 sequence is 13 residues long. V dropped 8 bases and J dropped 6 bases, with 14 bases sitting between them. Looked up from germline, CDR1 is MNHEY and CDR2 is SVGAGI. The CDR3 sequence: CASRETGTNEQFF. CDR3 nucleotide sequence: TGTGCCAGCCGAGAAACCGGTACCAATGAGCAGTTCTTC.

For the CDR3, the DNA is TGTGCCAGTAGTGGCTTCGGGACTAGCGGGTACAATGAGCAGTTCTTC. Protein product: CASSGFGTSGYNEQFF. The J gene is TRBJ2-1, the V gene TRBV19; 12 nucleotides match TRBD2. In germline, CDR1 is LNHDA, CDR2 SQIVND (reference sequence). This CDR3 has 16 residues. V lost 5 bases, J lost 4 bases, and 6 bases stayed unmatched.

The CDR3: CASSLAEARQGQYF. The CDR3 DNA reads as TGCGCCAGCAGCTTGGCCGAGGCCCGCCAGGGGCAGTACTTC. The rearrangement uses TRBV5-1 and TRBJ2-7; perhaps TRBD1 as D (5 bases). Deletions cut 0 bases from V and 9 bases from J, with 16 bases between. This CDR3 is 14 amino acids long. Germline V gene data show CDR1 as SGHRS and CDR2 as YFSETQ.

V gene TRBV11-3 combines with J gene TRBJ2-1; 7 bases match TRBD1. V lost 5 bases to trimming and J lost 4 bases; unmatched junction nucleotides: 11. The CDR3 spans 16 residues. Germline CDR1 and CDR2: SGHNT and YENEEA. This CDR3 reads CASSLGGGQTYNEQFF. CDR3 sequence (DNA): TGTGCCAGCAGCCTCGGTGGGGGACAGACGTACAATGAGCAGTTCTTC.

This chain connects TRBV7-2 to TRBJ2-7; no reliable D call. Looked up from germline, CDR1 is SGHTA and CDR2 is FQGNSA. V lost 5 bases and J 3 bases, leaving 14 bases between the germline ends. There are 14 residues in the CDR3. Written as DNA, the CDR3 is TGTGCCAGCAGCCACGGGTGGGGAAACTACGAGCAGTACTTC. It yields the protein CASSHGWGNYEQYF.

The V and J genes are TRBV19 and TRBJ2-5; the match to TRBD2 covers 7 bases. V shed 7 bases, J shed 4 bases, and the junction held 6 bases outside the gene matches. This CDR3 region has 13 residues. Germline assignment: CDR1 LNHDA and CDR2 SQIVND (reference sequence). Written as DNA, the CDR3 is TGTGCCAGTACTCGGGAGGCGGGAGAGACCCAGTACTTC. Amino acid sequence: CASTREAGETQYF. Filled out from reference TRBV19 and TRBJ2-5, the complete variable domain reads DGGITQSPKYLFRKEGQNVTLSCEQNLNHDAMYWYRQDPGQGLRLIYYSQIVNDFQKGDIAEGYSVSREKKESFPLTVTSAQKNPTAFYLCASTREAGETQYFGPGTRLLVL.

This clone came up a few times. The chain employs TRBV18 and TRBJ1-5; D is ambiguous. The germline gives CDR1 KGHSH, CDR2 LQKENI. The V gene lost 2 bases and the J gene lost 6 bases, with 11 bases spanning the gap. CDR3 length: 14 amino acids. The CDR3 loop is CASSPGTGGQPQHF. The DNA of the CDR3 is TGTGCCAGCTCACCAGGCACCGGTGGTCAGCCCCAGCATTTT. Full variable domain (outside the CDR3, taken from reference TRBV18 and TRBJ1-5): NAGVMQNPRHLVRRRGQEARLRCSPMKGHSHVYWYRQLPEEGLKFMVYLQKENIIDESGMPKERFSAEFPKEGPSILRIQQVVRGDSAAYFCASSPGTGGQPQHFGDGTRLSIL.

The rearrangement uses TRBV30 and TRBJ1-3; D remains unclear. The CDR3 runs to 17 residues. V lost 0 bases and J 0 bases, leaving 15 bases between the germline ends. Germline-derived CDR1 and CDR2 are GTSNPN and SVGIG (reference sequence). The CDR3 spells CAWSVLGSSFSGNTIYF. The CDR3 nucleotides read TGTGCCTGGAGTGTACTCGGCAGTTCCTTCTCTGGAAACACCATATATTTT.

This clone was seen more than once but under ten times. J is TRBJ1-1 and V is TRBV7-2; D uncertain. Trimming took off 5 bases at V and 1 base at J, with 11 bases between the two ends. CDR1 and CDR2 from the germline V gene are SGHTA and FQGNSA. The CDR3 runs to 14 residues. The CDR3 reads CASSPRQSNTEAFF. DNA of the CDR3: TGTGCCAGCAGCCCACGACAATCGAACACTGAAGCTTTCTTT.

This chain connects TRBV21-1 to TRBJ1-3; no DNA check was done on the table's D call, TRBD1. TRBV21-1 is tagged as a pseudogene. This CDR3 is built from 14 residues. CDR3: CASSPWDSGNTIYF. CDR3 in DNA: TGTGCCAGCAGCCCTTGGGACAGCGGAAACACCATATATTTT.

CDR3 sequence reads: CASSGGTKARETQYF. In DNA form, the CDR3 reads TGTGCCAGCAGTGGCGGGACCAAAGCTAGGGAGACCCAGTACTTC. The chain carries TRBV28 and TRBJ2-5; weak D call: TRBD2 (6 bases). The CDR3 contains 15 residues. Trimming pared 5 bases from V and 5 bases from J, leaving 18 bases between. Germline V gene lookup returns CDR1 MDHEN and CDR2 SYDVKM.